Listed here are 28 T cell receptor beta chains from one sample, sequenced in a study of early T cells in non-severe SARS-CoV-2 infection. TCRdb fed the 5' RACE reads into MiXCR, producing one record per CDR3 protein. Of 87,000 or so distinct CDR3 sequences in the sample, 12% were seen once. The sample comprised whole blood. The receptors come from an adult who was a healthcare worker with PCR-confirmed SARS-CoV-2 infection or an uninfected control (not recorded which).

This clonotype was counted only a few times. The chain is built from TRBV29-1 and TRBJ2-1; possibly TRBD2 for D (5 bases). V was cut by 7 bases and J by 8 bases, with 12 bases left in between. There are 11 residues in the CDR3. CDR1 SQVTM and CDR2 ANQGSEA come from the germline V gene. The CDR3 DNA reads TGCAGCGCCAAAAGCGGCTATGAGCAGTTCTTC. Translation: CSAKSGYEQFF.

This clonotype was seen a few times. Germline is not matched at one junction end, which may reflect a read error. The chain joins TRBV2 to TRBJ2-7; D is uncertain. CDR1 is SNHLY, CDR2 FYNNEI, per germline. The CDR3 consists of 8 residues. CDR3 sequence (DNA): TGTGCCAGCAGTGAGTCCAAATTC. Translating it yields CASSESKF.

This clonotype occurred many times. The gene calls are TRBV20-1 and TRBJ1-4; the D is unclear. Trimming removed 0 bases at V and 0 bases at J, with 8 bases between. Germline loops: CDR1 DFQATT, CDR2 SNEGSKA (reference sequence). This CDR3 spans 15 amino acids. This CDR3 is CSARDLTATNEKLFF. The CDR3 DNA follows: TGCAGTGCTAGAGATCTGACGGCAACTAATGAAAAACTGTTTTTT.

CDR3 amino acids: CASSLVGTTSGSSYEQYF. CDR3 nucleotide sequence: TGTGCCAGCAGCTTAGTGGGGACGACTAGCGGGAGCTCCTACGAGCAGTACTTC. The chain links TRBV7-2 to TRBJ2-7; TRBD2 aligns across 12 bases. V lost 1 base and J lost 0; bases outside the gene matches: 7. Germline V lookup: CDR1 SGHTA, CDR2 FQGNSA. This CDR3 has 18 residues.

V usage is TRBV5-1 and J usage is TRBJ2-3; D gene unclear. The CDR3 totals 12 residues. Germline lookup yields CDR1 SGHRS and CDR2 YFSETQ. Trimming removed 2 bases from V and 2 bases from J, with 3 bases in between. The CDR3 loop reads CASSFNTDTQYF. The CDR3, as DNA: TGCGCCAGCAGCTTCAACACAGATACGCAGTATTTT.

The chain couples TRBV7-9 to TRBJ2-1; 13 nucleotides line up with TRBD2. This CDR3 has 13 residues. CDR1 and CDR2 (germline): SEHNR, FQNEAQ (reference sequence). The J segment lost 13 bases and the V segment lost 4 bases, leaving 4 bases of the junction unmatched. The CDR3, as DNA: TGTGCCAGCAGCTCGCGGACTAGCGGGAGACAGTTCTTC. Protein sequence: CASSSRTSGRQFF.

There are many counts of this clonotype. V usage is TRBV7-3 and J usage is TRBJ2-5; D may match TRBD1 or TRBD2 (5 bases each). CDR3 size: 11 residues. V was cut by 5 bases and J by 5 bases, with 6 bases left in between. Germline V CDR1 and CDR2: SGHTA, FQGTGA. CDR3 bases: TGTGCCAGCAGCGAGGGGGAGACCCAGTACTTC. Amino acid sequence: CASSEGETQYF. Full variable domain (remainder filled in from reference TRBV7-3 and TRBJ2-5): GAGVSQTPSNKVTEKGKYVELRCDPISGHTALYWYRQSLGQGPEFLIYFQGTGAADDSGLPNDRFFAVRPEGSVSTLKIQRTERGDSAVYLCASSEGETQYFGPGTRLLVL.

This clonotype was counted only a few times. The chain links TRBV9 to TRBJ2-1; D remains ambiguous. V lost 3 bases to trimming and J lost 2 bases, with 21 bases between them. Germline loops: CDR1 SGDLS, CDR2 YYNGEE. The CDR3 runs 18 residues. For the CDR3, the DNA is TGTGCCAGCAGCGCCGGGTTAAATGGGCTGGTAACCTACAATGAGCAGTTCTTC. Its protein is CASSAGLNGLVTYNEQFF. The whole variable domain, remainder taken from reference TRBV9 and TRBJ2-1, is DSGVTQTPKHLITATGQRVTLRCSPRSGDLSVYWYQQSLDQGLQFLIQYYNGEERAKGNILERFSAQQFPDLHSELNLSSLELGDSALYFCASSAGLNGLVTYNEQFFGPGTRLTVL.

This clonotype turned up a few times. The chain recombines TRBV7-3 with TRBJ2-3; D gene uncertain. Trimming shortened V by 1 base and J by 6 bases, and 2 bases separated the two germline ends. CDR1 SGHTA and CDR2 FQGTGA come from the germline V gene. There are 11 residues in the CDR3. DNA for the CDR3: TGTGCCAGCAGCTTAAATGATACGCAGTATTTT. This codes for CASSLNDTQYF. Drawing the rest from reference TRBV7-3 and TRBJ2-3, the complete variable domain is GAGVSQTPSNKVTEKGKYVELRCDPISGHTALYWYRQSLGQGPEFLIYFQGTGAADDSGLPNDRFFAVRPEGSVSTLKIQRTERGDSAVYLCASSLNDTQYFGPGTRLTVL.

The chain joins TRBV7-9 to TRBJ2-2, with D possibly being TRBD1 or TRBD2 (5 bases each). V was clipped by 7 bases and J by 9 bases, with 15 bases between them. Germline V gives CDR1 SEHNR, CDR2 FQNEAQ (reference sequence). This CDR3 spans 13 amino acids. The CDR3, as DNA: TGTGCCAGCACCCCAGAGTGGGGACGGGAGCTGTTTTTT. Translation gives CASTPEWGRELFF. Drawing the rest from reference TRBV7-9 and TRBJ2-2, the complete variable domain is DTGVSQNPRHKITKRGQNVTFRCDPISEHNRLYWYRQTLGQGPEFLTYFQNEAQLEKSRLLSDRFSAERPKGSFSTLEIQRTEQGDSAMYLCASTPEWGRELFFGEGSRLTVL.

The V call is TRBV7-9, the J call TRBJ2-1; D is perhaps TRBD1 or TRBD2 (5 bases each). The germline CDR1 and CDR2 sequences are SEHNR and FQNEAQ (reference sequence). The CDR3 totals 16 residues. The V and J ends lost 4 bases and 5 bases respectively, with 18 bases between them. Here the CDR3 reads CASSSQPGTENNEQFF. For the CDR3, the DNA is TGTGCCAGCAGCTCCCAACCCGGGACGGAGAACAATGAGCAGTTCTTC.

The rearrangement joins TRBV6-1 to TRBJ2-1; 10 bases fit TRBD2. V gave up 1 base and J gave up 4 bases; unmatched junction bases: 7. CDR1 and CDR2 from the germline V gene are MNHNS and SASEGT. This CDR3 has 17 residues. DNA for the CDR3: TGTGCCAGCAGTGAAGTCATTTGGACTAGCGGTTACAATGAGCAGTTCTTC. Its translation is CASSEVIWTSGYNEQFF.

V usage is TRBV4-1 and J usage is TRBJ2-7, with a possible D match to TRBD2 (6 bases). CDR3 size: 13 residues. Germline V gene data show CDR1 as MGHRA and CDR2 as YSYEKL. The V end was cut by 4 bases, the J end by 3 bases, with 10 bases between. Here the CDR3 reads CASSLEGFYEQYF. For the CDR3, the DNA is TGCGCCAGCAGCCTGGAGGGGTTCTACGAGCAGTACTTC.

This clonotype occurred many times. The rearrangement uses TRBV5-1 and TRBJ1-2; a possible D gene is TRBD1 (5 bases). Germline-derived CDR1 and CDR2 are SGHRS and YFSETQ. CDR3 length: 14 amino acids. Trimming shortened V by 5 bases and J by 0 bases, and 11 bases separated the two germline ends. The CDR3: CASSSGTTNYGYTF. CDR3 nucleotides: TGCGCCAGCAGTTCCGGGACTACTAACTATGGCTACACCTTC. The variable domain in full, with the rest retrieved from reference TRBV5-1 and TRBJ1-2, is KAGVTQTPRYLIKTRGQQVTLSCSPISGHRSVSWYQQTPGQGLQFLFEYFSETQRNKGNFPGRFSGRQFSNSRSEMNVSTLELGDSALYLCASSSGTTNYGYTFGSGTRLTVV.

This chain links TRBV29-1 with TRBJ2-1; weak D call: TRBD2 (5 bases). Germline loops: CDR1 SQVTM, CDR2 ANQGSEA. The CDR3 length is 11 residues. The V gene lost 7 bases and the J gene lost 8 bases, with 12 bases spanning the gap. Here the CDR3 reads CSAEGVYEQFF. The CDR3 nucleotides are TGCAGCGCCGAGGGAGTCTATGAGCAGTTCTTC.

This clonotype has a handful of counts. The CDR3, as DNA: TGTGCCAGCAGACCCGGGACTAGACACAATGAGCAGTTCTTC. Protein sequence: CASRPGTRHNEQFF. The chain recombines TRBV27 with TRBJ2-1; 8 bases line up with TRBD2. The CDR3 sequence is 14 residues long. The trim removed 6 bases at V and 5 bases at J, leaving 6 bases unmatched. CDR1 and CDR2 (germline): MNHEY, SMNVEV (reference sequence).

In DNA form, the CDR3 reads TGTGCCAGCAGCCAGAACACGGGTAGCGTCTACGAGCAGTACTTC. It specifies CASSQNTGSVYEQYF. The genes are TRBV4-2 and TRBJ2-7, with a tentative D call TRBD2 (5 bases). Trimming took 3 bases from V and 3 from J, leaving 15 bases between them. Germline lookup yields CDR1 LGHNA and CDR2 YNFKEQ. The CDR3 consists of 15 residues.

This clonotype showed up just a few times. The chain links TRBV6-2 or TRBV6-3 to TRBJ2-1, with D tentatively TRBD2 (5 bases). This CDR3 is built from 15 residues. Germline CDR1 reads MNHEY; CDR2 reads SVGEGT. Between the trimmed V and J ends, which lost 1 base and 4 bases, there was a span of 11 bases. The CDR3 spells CASSYLASEYNEQFF. The CDR3 DNA is TGTGCCAGCAGTTACTTAGCGTCGGAATACAATGAGCAGTTCTTC.

This clonotype has just a few counts. CDR3 region: CASSYVLSGRKNIQYF. The DNA of the CDR3 is TGTGCCAGCAGTTACGTCTTGTCAGGCCGCAAAAACATTCAGTACTTC. The chain couples TRBV6-2 or TRBV6-3 to TRBJ2-4; unclear D gene. Germline loops: CDR1 MNHEY, CDR2 SVGEGT. The V end lost 2 bases, the J end lost 3 bases, and 14 bases lay between the germline ends. The CDR3 runs to 16 residues.

This clonotype was observed a few times. The J gene is TRBJ1-2, the V gene TRBV9; 9 bases fit TRBD1. The CDR3 has 14 residues. V lost 2 bases to trimming and J lost 8 bases; unmatched junction nucleotides: 7. Germline CDR1 and CDR2: SGDLS and YYNGEE. The CDR3 reads CASSVVTGGSGYTF. DNA for the CDR3: TGTGCCAGCAGCGTCGTGACAGGGGGGAGCGGCTACACCTTC.

V is TRBV14 and J is TRBJ1-1, with no clear D. Germline CDR1 reads SGHDN; CDR2 reads FVKESK. V lost 0 bases, J lost 0 bases, and 2 bases lay in between. There are 13 residues in the CDR3. CDR3 loop: CASSQELNTEAFF. In nucleotides, the CDR3 is TGTGCCAGCAGCCAAGAGTTGAACACTGAAGCTTTCTTT. Full variable domain (remainder filled in from reference TRBV14 and TRBJ1-1): EAGVTQFPSHSVIEKGQTVTLRCDPISGHDNLYWYRRVMGKEIKFLLHFVKESKQDESGMPNNRFLAERTGGTYSTLKVQPAELEDSGVYFCASSQELNTEAFFGQGTRLTVV.

This clonotype has just a few counts. The rearrangement links TRBV20-1 to TRBJ2-5; D is possibly TRBD2 (6 bases). Per the germline V gene, CDR1 is DFQATT and CDR2 is SNEGSKA (reference sequence). The CDR3 sequence is 13 residues long. Deletions cut 8 bases from V and 1 base from J, with 14 bases between. The CDR3: CSSLADRQETQYF. CDR3 nucleotide sequence: TGCAGTTCTTTAGCGGACCGCCAAGAGACCCAGTACTTC.

This chain connects TRBV3-1 to TRBJ2-1; TRBD2 aligns across 7 bases. The CDR3 covers 13 residues. V gave up 2 bases and J gave up 10 bases; unmatched junction bases: 5. CDR1 is LGHDT, CDR2 YNNKEL, per germline (reference sequence). CDR3 DNA: TGTGCCAGCAGCCAACTTTCCGGGGGGGAGCAGTTCTTC. Translation: CASSQLSGGEQFF.

This clonotype was seen only a few times. The chain recombines TRBV11-2 with TRBJ2-7; D unresolved. The germline V gene has CDR1 SGHAT and CDR2 FQNNGV. This CDR3 is 13 amino acids long. V dropped 0 bases and J dropped 7 bases, with 10 bases sitting between them. The CDR3 DNA follows: TGTGCCAGCAGCTTAGACCCCGGCCGTGAGCAGTACTTC. Translation: CASSLDPGREQYF.

In this sample, this clonotype turned up many times. The genes are TRBV10-2 and TRBJ2-1; 7 bases agree with TRBD2. Germline V lookup: CDR1 WSHSY, CDR2 SAAADI. The CDR3 is 17 amino acids. J was trimmed by 6 bases and V by 3 bases; bases with no gene match: 14. CDR3 residues: CASSDPQGTTLRNEQFF. The CDR3 DNA reads TGCGCCAGCAGTGACCCTCAAGGGACTACTCTCCGCAATGAGCAGTTCTTC.

This clonotype was seen only a few times. This rearrangement joins TRBV5-1 to TRBJ2-1, with TRBD2 matching over 9 bases. The junction had 6 bases not matched to a gene; V was cut back by 2 bases and J by 6 bases. This CDR3 region has 15 residues. Germline V gene sequence: CDR1 SGHRS, CDR2 YFSETQ. CDR3 loop: CASSFLLAGPNEQFF. In DNA form, the CDR3 reads TGCGCCAGCAGCTTCTTGCTAGCGGGACCCAATGAGCAGTTCTTC.

There are many counts of this clonotype. The genes are TRBV18 and TRBJ2-3; D possibly corresponds to TRBD1 (5 bases). The germline V and J ends were trimmed by 8 bases and 5 bases, with 11 bases remaining between them. The CDR3 has 12 residues. CDR1 KGHSH and CDR2 LQKENI come from the germline V gene. The CDR3 loop reads CASDNTGDTQYF. The DNA of the CDR3 is TGTGCCAGCGATAATACAGGAGATACGCAGTATTTT. The whole variable domain, filled in from reference TRBV18 and TRBJ2-3, reads NAGVMQNPRHLVRRRGQEARLRCSPMKGHSHVYWYRQLPEEGLKFMVYLQKENIIDESGMPKERFSAEFPKEGPSILRIQQVVRGDSAAYFCASDNTGDTQYFGPGTRLTVL.

This clonotype was seen more than once but under ten times. The genes are TRBV20-1 and TRBJ2-2, with TRBD2 identical over 9 bases. Per germline, CDR1 DFQATT and CDR2 SNEGSKA (reference sequence). Trimming removed 3 bases from V and 5 bases from J; junction bases left unmatched: 10. The CDR3 extends over 16 amino acids. The CDR3 is CSASSFRGRETGELFF. The CDR3 region has the DNA TGCAGTGCTAGTTCCTTTCGCGGGAGGGAGACCGGGGAGCTGTTTTTT.